The clone carrying this TCR beta chain was recorded at least ten times. Its antigen is not known. V dropped 1 base and J dropped 4 bases, with 8 bases sitting between them. Germline V gene data show CDR1 as GTSNPN and CDR2 as SVGIG (reference sequence). The CDR3 is made up of 13 amino acids. These data originate in a study of early T cells in non-severe SARS-CoV-2 infection. Background on the study: The sequenced material was bulk RNA from unsorted whole blood, and its chains were unpaired.

Researchers attached unique molecular identifiers to individual cDNA molecules. Each CDR3 protein gets one entry after TCRdb re-called the 5' RACE reads with MiXCR. The table includes about 30,000 distinct CDR3 sequences, about 3.9% detected once. General study findings and limits: VDJdb matching favored anti-spike CD8 responses, missing private and CD4 specificities.

J is TRBJ1-5 and V is TRBV30; no clear D gene. The sequence was obtained from an adult who was a healthcare worker with PCR-confirmed SARS-CoV-2 infection or an uninfected control (not recorded which). Specimen: whole blood. The CDR3: CAWSETTNQPQHF. The CDR3 DNA reads as TGTGCCTGGAGTGAAACAACAAATCAGCCCCAGCATTTT.